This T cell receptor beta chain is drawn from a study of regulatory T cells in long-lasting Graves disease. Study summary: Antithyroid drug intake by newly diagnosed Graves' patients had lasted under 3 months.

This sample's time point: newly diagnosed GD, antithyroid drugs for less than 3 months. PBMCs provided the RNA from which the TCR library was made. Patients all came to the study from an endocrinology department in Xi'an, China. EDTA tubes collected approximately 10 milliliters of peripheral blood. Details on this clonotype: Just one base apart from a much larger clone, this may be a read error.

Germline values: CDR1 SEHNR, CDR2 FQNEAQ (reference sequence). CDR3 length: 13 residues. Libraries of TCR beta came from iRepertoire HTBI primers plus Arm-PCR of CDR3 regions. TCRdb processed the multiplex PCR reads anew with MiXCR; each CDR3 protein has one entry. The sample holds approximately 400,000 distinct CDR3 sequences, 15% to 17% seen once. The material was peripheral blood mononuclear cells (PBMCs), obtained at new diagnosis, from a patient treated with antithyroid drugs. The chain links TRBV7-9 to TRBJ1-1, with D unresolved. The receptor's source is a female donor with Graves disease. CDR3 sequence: CACRITLNTEAFF. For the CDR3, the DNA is TGTGCCTGCAGAATCACACTGAACACTGAAGCTTTCTTT. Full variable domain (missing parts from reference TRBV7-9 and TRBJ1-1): DTGVSQNPRHKITKRGQNVTFRCDPISEHNRLYWYRQTLGQGPEFLTYFQNEAQLEKSRLLSDRFSAERPKGSFSTLEIQRTEQGDSAMYLCACRITLNTEAFFGQGTRLTVV.